The source of this T cell receptor (beta chain) is a study of early T cells in non-severe SARS-CoV-2 infection. Attachment of unique molecular identifiers was made to individual cDNA molecules. TCRdb ran MiXCR on the 5' RACE reads and lists one entry per CDR3 protein. Of 70,000 to 95,000 distinct CDR3 sequences listed, approximately 15% are singletons. The CDR3 totals 16 residues. Germline values: CDR1 KGHSH, CDR2 LQKENI. V was cut by 3 bases and J by 1 base, with 15 bases left in between. This TCR derives from an adult who was a healthcare worker with PCR-confirmed SARS-CoV-2 infection or an uninfected control (not recorded which). Input material: whole blood. The V and J genes are TRBV18 and TRBJ2-5, with D uncertain. CDR3 sequence (DNA): TGTGCCAGCTCACCGTTCATGGACGGCCTCCAAGAGACCCAGTACTTC. Translation gives CASSPFMDGLQETQYF.